This entry describes one T cell receptor (beta chain). No antigen is known for it. The data were taken from a study of T cell responses to AZD1222 COVID-19 vaccine. General observations from the study: Close to half of all spike-specific TCRs reportedly target regions of the variants that are unmutated. Donors were largely white British and mainly female; clonal diversity was possibly underestimated.

This CDR3 is built from 17 residues. Trimming cost V 2 bases and J 5 bases; bases outside gene matches: 8. Germline CDR1 is SGHNT and CDR2 is YYREEE (reference sequence). Sequenced by immunoSEQ multiplex PCR; TCRdb stores in-frame clones only, minus some. Of 55,000 to 85,000 clones listed, roughly 84% are singletons. Specimen: peripheral blood, collected on day 0 of AZD1222 vaccination. This receptor was obtained from an adult in good health. The chain carries TRBV5-4 and TRBJ2-2; TRBD2 agrees at 11 bases. The CDR3, as DNA: TGTGCCAGCAGCTTCTCTAGCGGGGGGCGGGGTACCGGGGAGCTGTTTTTT. Its protein product is CASSFSSGGRGTGELFF.